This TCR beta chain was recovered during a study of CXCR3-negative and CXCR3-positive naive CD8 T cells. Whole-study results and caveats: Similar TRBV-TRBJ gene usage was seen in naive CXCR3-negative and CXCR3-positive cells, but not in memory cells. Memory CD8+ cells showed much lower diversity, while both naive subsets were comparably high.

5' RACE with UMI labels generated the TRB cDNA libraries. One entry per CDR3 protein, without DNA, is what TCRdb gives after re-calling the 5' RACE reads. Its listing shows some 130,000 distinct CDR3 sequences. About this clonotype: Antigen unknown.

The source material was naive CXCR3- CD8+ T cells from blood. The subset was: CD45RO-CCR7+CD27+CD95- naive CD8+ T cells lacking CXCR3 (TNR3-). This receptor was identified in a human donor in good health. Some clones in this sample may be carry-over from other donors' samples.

This CDR3 is CATRTERAGELFF. V gene TRBV23-1 combines with J gene TRBJ2-2; without DNA, the TCRdb call of TRBD1 cannot be checked. TRBV23-1 is filed as an ORF, its function uncertain. This CDR3 is built from 13 residues.